Listed below are T cell receptor beta chains from one sample, sequenced in a study of immune evolution from preneoplasia to lung adenocarcinoma. Clones were read by immunoSEQ multiplex PCR, and TCRdb kept only the in-frame ones, dropping some. The repertoire includes fewer than 8,000 clones, around four fifths of them detected once, and approximately 6.3% sits in the top ten. Specimen: FFPE minimally invasive lung adenocarcinoma tissue. These receptors came from a person aged 50-70 years with lung adenocarcinoma. Each CDR3 is given without its conserved first and last residue. A D gene is named only where the DNA matches it firmly.

D gene: .; V gene: TRBV7-2; CDR3 protein: ASSLRGGGITDTQY
D gene: .; V gene: TRBV5-1; CDR3 protein: ASSLLNPETQY
D gene: .; V gene: TRBV7-3; CDR3 protein: ASSLTPGWELF
D gene: .; V gene: TRBV5-1; CDR3 protein: ASSNTDTQY
D gene: .; V gene: TRBV10-3; CDR3 protein: AISDIGGSGYEQY
D gene: .; V gene: TRBV23-1; CDR3 protein: ASSQSSGARGEKLF
D gene: .; V gene: TRBV11-2; CDR3 protein: ASSLSGSSYNEQF
D gene: .; V gene: TRBV2; CDR3 protein: ASSEAASVGELF
D gene: .; V gene: TRBV30; CDR3 protein: ALEEGADTQY
D gene: TRBD2; V gene: TRBV11-2; CDR3 protein: ASRTGASGKETQY
D gene: .; V gene: TRBV28; CDR3 protein: ASSLDVGSRGYEQY
D gene: .; V gene: TRBV6-1; CDR3 protein: ASSEGGGGSYNEQF
D gene: TRBD1; V gene: TRBV19; CDR3 protein: ASSATSGQGHEKLF
D gene: TRBD1; V gene: TRBV30; CDR3 protein: AWSKGTGNQPQH
D gene: TRBD1; V gene: TRBV4-1; CDR3 protein: ASSLTMTGVNTEAF
D gene: TRBD2; V gene: TRBV2; CDR3 protein: ARRSGGGELF
D gene: TRBD1; V gene: TRBV10-1; CDR3 protein: ASSSQGAQETQY
D gene: .; V gene: TRBV20-1; CDR3 protein: SARDLYEQY
D gene: TRBD1; V gene: TRBV5-1; CDR3 protein: ASSLGWTGDEKLF
D gene: .; V gene: TRBV11-1; CDR3 protein: ASSLGRAGDFNEQF
D gene: .; V gene: TRBV7-8; CDR3 protein: ASSSDINNQPQH
D gene: .; V gene: TRBV4-3; CDR3 protein: ASSQEQKSNQPQH
D gene: .; V gene: TRBV5-1; CDR3 protein: ASSLHQGGRYNEQF
D gene: .; V gene: TRBV19; CDR3 protein: ASSVTGTTLAKNIQY
D gene: .; V gene: TRBV29-1; CDR3 protein: SALRRGSYEQY
D gene: .; V gene: TRBV7-2; CDR3 protein: ASSLAMAGQPQH
D gene: TRBD1; V gene: TRBV9; CDR3 protein: ASSAPSTGRNLKGNTIY
D gene: TRBD1; V gene: TRBV7-3; CDR3 protein: ASSMTGLNEQF
D gene: .; V gene: TRBV20-1; CDR3 protein: SARDDEQY
D gene: .; V gene: TRBV28; CDR3 protein: ASREQGAGAYEQY
D gene: TRBD1; V gene: TRBV5-6; CDR3 protein: ASSLGPRQGDTYNEQF
D gene: .; V gene: TRBV13; CDR3 protein: ASSFLLRTWDPNNSNQPQH
D gene: .; V gene: TRBV18; CDR3 protein: ASSLDRYSPLH
D gene: TRBD1; V gene: TRBV19; CDR3 protein: ASTPGQAIPIPYEQY
D gene: .; V gene: TRBV21-1; CDR3 protein: ASSKRSRYTGELF
D gene: .; V gene: TRBV29-1; CDR3 protein: SVGGGMDTGELF
D gene: .; V gene: TRBV18; CDR3 protein: ASSPPNGGNEQF
D gene: .; V gene: TRBV11-2; CDR3 protein: ASSPRGNRVGGNQPQH
D gene: TRBD1; V gene: TRBV5-5; CDR3 protein: ASSLDTGGWYEQY
D gene: .; V gene: TRBV2; CDR3 protein: ASSAAPRVTKNIQY
D gene: TRBD1; V gene: TRBV7-8; CDR3 protein: ASSFGTGYSNQPQH
D gene: .; V gene: TRBV7-9; CDR3 protein: ASSSTLSGTEAF
D gene: .; V gene: TRBV7-2; CDR3 protein: ASSLVVGTPSYNEQF
D gene: .; V gene: TRBV19; CDR3 protein: ASSTIPYGYT
D gene: .; V gene: TRBV27; CDR3 protein: ASSTRGQETQY
D gene: .; V gene: TRBV7-3; CDR3 protein: ASSLGASAYNEQF
D gene: TRBD1; V gene: TRBV6-5; CDR3 protein: ASGIQNRGGYGYT
D gene: .; V gene: TRBV20-1; CDR3 protein: SVGAHYEQY
D gene: TRBD1; V gene: TRBV27; CDR3 protein: ASSTRDRSYNEQF
D gene: .; V gene: TRBV5-4; CDR3 protein: ASSPLQGETQY
D gene: TRBD2; V gene: TRBV4-3; CDR3 protein: ASSQGRLAGYEQY
D gene: .; V gene: TRBV29-1; CDR3 protein: SILQVLTGGYT
D gene: TRBD2; V gene: TRBV5-1; CDR3 protein: ASSPAFGGGPLDTQY
D gene: TRBD1; V gene: TRBV2; CDR3 protein: ARQQGIVGYT